The T cell receptor (beta chain) described here comes from a study of Ad26.COV2.S vaccination and SARS-CoV-2 variants. Study-level background: Into the muscle, Ad26.COV2.S was dosed once or twice, 56 days apart. Findings and limits, study-wide: Quantification of TCR breadth and depth may have yielded underestimates of total T cell responses.

TCRdb keeps only in-frame clones here, not all; method: immunoSEQ multiplex PCR. Of about 350,000 clones listed, approximately 81% are singletons. CDR3 size: 13 residues. Points on this clone: Its antigen is currently unknown.

Noted treatment: approximately 18 received Ad26.COV2.S at low or high dose, single or two shots; 5 received placebo; per-sample allocation not given. After the first vaccine or placebo injection, samples were drawn on day 63. The chain has TRBV21-1 and TRBJ2-7; the table's TRBD1 call for D was not verified on the DNA. TRBV21-1 is a known pseudogene. This receptor was identified in a person between 18 and 65 years old who received the Ad26.COV2.S COVID-19 vaccine or a placebo. Specimen: peripheral blood, collected in a trial of Ad26.COV2.S vaccine versus placebo. The CDR3 DNA sequence: TGTGCCAGCTGGCCGGACAGGGGATACGAGCAGTACTTC. Translation gives CASWPDRGYEQYF.